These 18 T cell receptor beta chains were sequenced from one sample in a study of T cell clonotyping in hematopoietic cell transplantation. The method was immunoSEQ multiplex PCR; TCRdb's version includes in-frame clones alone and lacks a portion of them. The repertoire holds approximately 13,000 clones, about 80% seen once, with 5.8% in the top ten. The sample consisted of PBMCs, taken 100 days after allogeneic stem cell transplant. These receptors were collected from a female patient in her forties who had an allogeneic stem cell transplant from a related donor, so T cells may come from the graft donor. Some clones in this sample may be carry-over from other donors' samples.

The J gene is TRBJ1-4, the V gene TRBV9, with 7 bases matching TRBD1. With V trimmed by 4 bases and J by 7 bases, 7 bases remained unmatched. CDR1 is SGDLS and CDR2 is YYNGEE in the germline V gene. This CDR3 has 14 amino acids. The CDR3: CASSPRQGPEKLFF. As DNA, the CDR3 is TGTGCCAGCAGCCCCCGACAGGGCCCTGAAAAACTGTTTTTT.

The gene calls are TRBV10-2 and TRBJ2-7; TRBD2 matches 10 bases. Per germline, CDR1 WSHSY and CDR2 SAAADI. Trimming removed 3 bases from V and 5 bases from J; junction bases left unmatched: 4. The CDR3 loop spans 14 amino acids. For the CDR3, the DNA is TGCGCCAGCAGTGACCTAGCGGGAGTTCACGAGCAGTACTTC. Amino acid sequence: CASSDLAGVHEQYF.

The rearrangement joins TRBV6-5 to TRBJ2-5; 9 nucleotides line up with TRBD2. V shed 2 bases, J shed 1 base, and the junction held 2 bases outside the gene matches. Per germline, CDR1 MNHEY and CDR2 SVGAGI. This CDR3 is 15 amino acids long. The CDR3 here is CASSYAGGPQETQYF. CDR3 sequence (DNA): TGTGCCAGCAGTTACGCGGGAGGGCCCCAAGAGACCCAGTACTTC.

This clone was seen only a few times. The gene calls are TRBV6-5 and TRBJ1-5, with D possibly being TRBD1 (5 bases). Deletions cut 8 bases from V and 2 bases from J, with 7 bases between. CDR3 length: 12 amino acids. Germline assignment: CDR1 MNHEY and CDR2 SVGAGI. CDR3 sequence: CASGGGNQPQHF. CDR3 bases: TGTGCCAGCGGGGGGGGCAATCAGCCCCAGCATTTT.

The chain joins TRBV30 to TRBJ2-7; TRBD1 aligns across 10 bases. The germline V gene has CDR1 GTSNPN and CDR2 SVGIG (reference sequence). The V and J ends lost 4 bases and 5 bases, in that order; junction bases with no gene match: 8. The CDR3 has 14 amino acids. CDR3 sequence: CAWKTGTGAHEQYF. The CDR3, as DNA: TGTGCCTGGAAAACCGGGACAGGGGCCCACGAGCAGTACTTC.

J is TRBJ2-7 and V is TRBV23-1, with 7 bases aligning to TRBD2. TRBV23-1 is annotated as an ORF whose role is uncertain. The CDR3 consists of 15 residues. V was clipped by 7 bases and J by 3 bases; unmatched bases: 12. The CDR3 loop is CASTFVRDYLYEQYF. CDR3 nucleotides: TGCGCCAGCACCTTTGTCCGGGACTATCTCTACGAGCAGTACTTC.

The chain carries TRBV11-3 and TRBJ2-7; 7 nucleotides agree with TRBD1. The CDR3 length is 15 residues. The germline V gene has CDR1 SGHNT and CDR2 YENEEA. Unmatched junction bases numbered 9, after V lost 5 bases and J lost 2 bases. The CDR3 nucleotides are TGTGCCAGCAGCCAACGGACGGGACAGACCTACGAGCAGTACTTC. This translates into CASSQRTGQTYEQYF.

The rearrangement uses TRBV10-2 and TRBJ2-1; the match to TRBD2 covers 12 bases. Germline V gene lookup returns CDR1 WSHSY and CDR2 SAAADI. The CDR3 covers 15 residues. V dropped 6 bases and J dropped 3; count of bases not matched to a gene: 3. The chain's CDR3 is CASSRLAGVYNEQFF. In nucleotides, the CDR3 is TGCGCCAGCAGCAGACTAGCGGGAGTCTACAATGAGCAGTTCTTC.

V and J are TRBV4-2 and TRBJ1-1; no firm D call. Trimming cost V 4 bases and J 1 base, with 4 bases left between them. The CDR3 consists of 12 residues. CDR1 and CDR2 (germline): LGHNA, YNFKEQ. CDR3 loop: CASSLGNTEAFF. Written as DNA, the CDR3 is TGTGCCAGCAGCCTGGGGAACACTGAAGCTTTCTTT.

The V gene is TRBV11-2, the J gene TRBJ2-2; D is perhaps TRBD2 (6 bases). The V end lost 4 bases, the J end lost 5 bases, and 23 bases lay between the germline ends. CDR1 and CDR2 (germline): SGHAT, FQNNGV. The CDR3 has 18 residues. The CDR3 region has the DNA TGTGCCAGCAGCTCGGCGGGACCCTCGTCCAAGGGGACCGGGGAGCTGTTTTTT. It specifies CASSSAGPSSKGTGELFF.

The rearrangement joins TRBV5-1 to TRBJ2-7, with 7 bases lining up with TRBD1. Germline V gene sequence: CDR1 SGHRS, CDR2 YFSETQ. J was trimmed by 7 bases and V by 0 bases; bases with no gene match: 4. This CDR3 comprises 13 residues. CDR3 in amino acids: CASSLEGAAEQYF. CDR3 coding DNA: TGCGCCAGCAGCTTGGAGGGGGCAGCGGAGCAGTACTTC.

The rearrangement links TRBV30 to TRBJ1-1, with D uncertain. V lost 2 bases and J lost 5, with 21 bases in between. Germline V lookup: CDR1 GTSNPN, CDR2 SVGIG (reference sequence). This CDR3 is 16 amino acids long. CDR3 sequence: CAWSKALRTAGTEAFF. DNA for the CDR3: TGTGCCTGGAGTAAGGCCCTCCGGACGGCAGGAACTGAAGCTTTCTTT.

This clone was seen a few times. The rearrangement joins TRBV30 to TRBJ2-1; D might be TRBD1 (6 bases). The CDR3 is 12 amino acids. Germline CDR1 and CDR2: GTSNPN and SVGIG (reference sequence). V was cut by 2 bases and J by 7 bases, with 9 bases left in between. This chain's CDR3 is CAWSPGHNEQFF. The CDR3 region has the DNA TGTGCCTGGAGTCCGGGACATAATGAGCAGTTCTTC.

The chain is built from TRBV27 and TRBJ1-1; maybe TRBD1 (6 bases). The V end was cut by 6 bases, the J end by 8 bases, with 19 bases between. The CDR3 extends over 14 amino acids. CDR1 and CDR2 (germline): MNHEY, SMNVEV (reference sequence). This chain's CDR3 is CASRRLTGTPEAFF. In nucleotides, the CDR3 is TGTGCCAGCAGACGATTGACAGGTACCCCCGAAGCTTTCTTT.

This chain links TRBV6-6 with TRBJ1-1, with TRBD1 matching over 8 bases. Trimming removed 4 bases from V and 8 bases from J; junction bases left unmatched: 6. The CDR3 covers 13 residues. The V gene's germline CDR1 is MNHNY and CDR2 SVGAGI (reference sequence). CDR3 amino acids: CASSWGTGREAFF. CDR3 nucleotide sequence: TGTGCCAGCAGTTGGGGGACAGGCCGAGAAGCTTTCTTT.

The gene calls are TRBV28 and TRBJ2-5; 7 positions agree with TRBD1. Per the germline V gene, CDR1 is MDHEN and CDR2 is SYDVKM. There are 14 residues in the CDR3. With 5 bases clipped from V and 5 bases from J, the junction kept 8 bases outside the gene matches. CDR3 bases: TGTGCCAGCAGTCCCGGACAGGTTGGGGAGACCCAGTACTTC. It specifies CASSPGQVGETQYF.

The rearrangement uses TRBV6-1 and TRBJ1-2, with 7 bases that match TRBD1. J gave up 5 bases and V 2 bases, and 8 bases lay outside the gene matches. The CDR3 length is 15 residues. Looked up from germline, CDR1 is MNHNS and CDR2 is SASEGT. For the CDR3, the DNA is TGTGCCAGCAGTGAAACCGCCGGGACAGAGTATGGCTACACCTTC. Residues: CASSETAGTEYGYTF.

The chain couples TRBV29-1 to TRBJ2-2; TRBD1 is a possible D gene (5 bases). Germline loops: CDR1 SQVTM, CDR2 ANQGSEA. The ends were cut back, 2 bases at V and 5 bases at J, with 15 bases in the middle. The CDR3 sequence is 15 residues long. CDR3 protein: CSVESSLGVTGELFF. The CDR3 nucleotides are TGCAGCGTTGAATCCTCCCTAGGGGTTACCGGGGAGCTGTTTTTT.